The rows below give T cell receptor beta chains drawn from one sample of a study of T cell repertoires in cytomegalovirus infection. TCRdb ran MiXCR on the reads and lists one entry per CDR3 protein. This table has around 530,000 distinct CDR3 sequences, approximately 17% appearing once. Sequencing was carried out using CD8+ T cells from PBMCs. The receptors come from a human donor in good health (CMV status not recorded). Some clones in this sample may be carry-over from other donors' samples. The CDR3 runs from the conserved cysteine through the conserved F or W. The D gene is left open where the match is weak. The size entry is marked missing in some rows and otherwise reads once, few, many or a size class.

many	TRBV7-2	TRBJ1-3	TRBD1	17	TGTGCCAGCAGCTTACCTAGGACAGGGTCGACTGGAAACACCATATATTTT	CASSLPRTGSTGNTIYF
NA	TRBV13	TRBJ1-1	NA	14	TGTGCCAGCAGCTATCAGAGGGGACACACTGAAGCTTTCTTT	CASSYQRGHTEAFF
many	TRBV6-5	TRBJ1-2	NA	14	TGTGCCAGCAGGGGAGGGGTTCCCTTAGATGGCTACACCTTC	CASRGGVPLDGYTF
NA	TRBV5-6	TRBJ1-1	NA	18	TGTGCCAGCAGCTCTGAATCAGGAGGGCGATTGGTGAACACTGAAGCTTTCTTT	CASSSESGGRLVNTEAFF
many	TRBV7-9	TRBJ2-7	NA	13	TGTGCCAGCAGCTTAAGCGAGAGGGGGGAGCAGTACTTC	CASSLSERGEQYF
many	TRBV27	TRBJ1-1	NA	15	TGTGCCAGCAGTTTGGTGGCAGGGATGAACACTGAAGCTTTCTTT	CASSLVAGMNTEAFF
many	TRBV7-2	TRBJ2-3	TRBD2	15	TGTGCCAGCAGCCCAGCGGGGGCTAGCACAGATACGCAGTATTTT	CASSPAGASTDTQYF
many	TRBV12-3/TRBV12-4	TRBJ2-1	TRBD2	15	TGTGCCAGCAGTCTAGCGGGAGGGCCTACTCATGAGCAGTTCTTC	CASSLAGGPTHEQFF
few	TRBV4-1	TRBJ2-7	NA	14	TGCGCCAGCAGCCAAGGGCAGCTGTACTACGAGCAGTACTTC	CASSQGQLYYEQYF
many	TRBV19	TRBJ1-6	NA	12	TGTGCCAGTAGTACAGGCAATTCACCCCTCCACTTT	CASSTGNSPLHF
NA	TRBV5-4	TRBJ2-2	TRBD2	16	TGTGCCAGCAGCTCCGGGACTAGCGGGACAACCGGGGAGCTGTTTTTT	CASSSGTSGTTGELFF
many	TRBV6-1	TRBJ1-6	NA	18	TGTGCCAGCAGTGAACGGGGCCAACCGGGCTCCTATAATTCACCCCTCCACTTT	CASSERGQPGSYNSPLHF
many	TRBV15	TRBJ2-7	TRBD1	16	TGTGCCACCAGCAGAGTAGGAACAGGGGGCCGAGACGAGCAGTACTTC	CATSRVGTGGRDEQYF
NA	TRBV6-5	TRBJ2-7	TRBD1	16	TGTGCCAGCAGTTATCGTGGGACAGCCAGCCCCTACGAGCAGTACTTC	CASSYRGTASPYEQYF
few	TRBV5-1	TRBJ2-7	TRBD2	19	TGCGCCAGCAGCTTGGGGCTAGCGGGAGACGAAGAACTCTGGTACGAGCAGTACTTC	CASSLGLAGDEELWYEQYF
few	TRBV12-3/TRBV12-4	TRBJ2-7	TRBD1	13	TGTGCCAGCAGTGGGACAGGGTTCTACGAGCAGTACTTC	CASSGTGFYEQYF
NA	TRBV27	TRBJ2-3	NA	15	TGTGCCAGCAGTTTAAAGCCCCTAAGGGTAGATACGCAGTATTTT	CASSLKPLRVDTQYF
many	TRBV12-3/TRBV12-4	TRBJ2-7	NA	12	TGTGCCAGCACCCTGGGGACCCACGAGCAGTACTTC	CASTLGTHEQYF
few	TRBV12-5	TRBJ1-2	NA	11	TGTGCTAGTGGCCAGGGATATTTCTACACCTTC	CASGQGYFYTF